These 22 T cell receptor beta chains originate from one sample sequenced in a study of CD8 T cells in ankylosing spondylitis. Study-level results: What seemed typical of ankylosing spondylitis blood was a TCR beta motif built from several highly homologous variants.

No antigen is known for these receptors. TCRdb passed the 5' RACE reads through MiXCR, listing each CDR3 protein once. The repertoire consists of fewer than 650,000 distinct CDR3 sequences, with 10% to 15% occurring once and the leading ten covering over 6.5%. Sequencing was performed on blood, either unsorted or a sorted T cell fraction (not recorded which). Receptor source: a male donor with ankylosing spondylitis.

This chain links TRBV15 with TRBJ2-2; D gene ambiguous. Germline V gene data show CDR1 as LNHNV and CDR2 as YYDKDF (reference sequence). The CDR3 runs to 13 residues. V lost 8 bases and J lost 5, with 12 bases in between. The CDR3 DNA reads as TGTGCCACCGGCGCCCGGAATACCGGGGAGCTGTTTTTT. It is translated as CATGARNTGELFF.

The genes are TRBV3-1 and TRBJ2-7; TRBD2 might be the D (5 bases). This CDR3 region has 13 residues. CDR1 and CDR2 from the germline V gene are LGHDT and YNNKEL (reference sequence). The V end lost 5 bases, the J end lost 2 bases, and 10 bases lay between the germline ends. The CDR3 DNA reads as TGTGCCAGCAGCGGCGGGTGGGCCTACGAGCAGTACTTC. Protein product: CASSGGWAYEQYF.

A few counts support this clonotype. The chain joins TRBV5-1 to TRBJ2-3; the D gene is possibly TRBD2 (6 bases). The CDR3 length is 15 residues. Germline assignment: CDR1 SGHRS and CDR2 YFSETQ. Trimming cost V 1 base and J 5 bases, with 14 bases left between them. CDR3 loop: CASSLSGGRKDTQYF. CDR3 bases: TGCGCCAGCAGCTTGTCTGGTGGGAGGAAAGATACGCAGTATTTT.

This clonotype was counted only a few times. The CDR3 DNA is TGTGCCAGCAGTTACGAGCCCAGGCCCACCGGGGAGCTGTTTTTT. As protein: CASSYEPRPTGELFF. The J gene is TRBJ2-2, the V gene TRBV6-5, with no clear D. Deletions cut 2 bases from V and 4 bases from J, with 11 bases between. This CDR3 spans 15 amino acids. CDR1 is MNHEY and CDR2 is SVGAGI in the germline V gene.

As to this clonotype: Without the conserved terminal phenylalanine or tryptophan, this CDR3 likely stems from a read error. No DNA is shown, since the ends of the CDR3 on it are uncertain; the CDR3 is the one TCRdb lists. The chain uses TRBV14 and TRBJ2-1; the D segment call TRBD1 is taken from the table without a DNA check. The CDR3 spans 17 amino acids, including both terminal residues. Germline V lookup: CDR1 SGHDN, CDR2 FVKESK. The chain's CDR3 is CASSQEITGGYNEQFFI.

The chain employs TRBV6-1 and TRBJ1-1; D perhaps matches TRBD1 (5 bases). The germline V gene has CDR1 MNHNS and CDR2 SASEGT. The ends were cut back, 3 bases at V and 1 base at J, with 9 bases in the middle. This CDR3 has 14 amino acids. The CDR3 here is CASSEGPANTEAFF. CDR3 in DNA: TGTGCCAGCAGTGAGGGACCTGCGAACACTGAAGCTTTCTTT.

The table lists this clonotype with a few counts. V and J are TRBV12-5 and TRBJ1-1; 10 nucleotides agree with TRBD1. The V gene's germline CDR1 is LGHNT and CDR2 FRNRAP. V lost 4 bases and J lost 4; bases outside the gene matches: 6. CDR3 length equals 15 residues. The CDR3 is CASGWGQGRLTEAFF. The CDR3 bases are TGTGCTAGTGGTTGGGGACAGGGGCGGCTCACTGAAGCTTTCTTT.

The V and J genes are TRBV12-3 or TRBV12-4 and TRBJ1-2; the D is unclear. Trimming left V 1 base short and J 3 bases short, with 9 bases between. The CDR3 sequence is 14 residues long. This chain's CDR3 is CASSLGADDYGYTF. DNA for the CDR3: TGTGCCAGCAGTTTAGGGGCGGATGACTATGGCTACACCTTC.

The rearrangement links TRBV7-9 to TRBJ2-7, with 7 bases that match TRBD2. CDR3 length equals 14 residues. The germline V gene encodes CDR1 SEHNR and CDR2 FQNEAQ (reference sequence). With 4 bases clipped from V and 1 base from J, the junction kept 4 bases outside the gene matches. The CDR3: CASSWGGESYEQYF. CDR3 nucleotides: TGTGCCAGCAGCTGGGGGGGTGAATCCTACGAGCAGTACTTC.

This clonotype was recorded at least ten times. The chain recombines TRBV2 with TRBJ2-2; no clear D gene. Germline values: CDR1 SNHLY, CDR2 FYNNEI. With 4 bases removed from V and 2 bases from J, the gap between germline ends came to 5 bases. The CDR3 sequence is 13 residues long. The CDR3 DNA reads TGTGCCAGCAGTGGGGAAAACACCGGGGAGCTGTTTTTT. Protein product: CASSGENTGELFF.

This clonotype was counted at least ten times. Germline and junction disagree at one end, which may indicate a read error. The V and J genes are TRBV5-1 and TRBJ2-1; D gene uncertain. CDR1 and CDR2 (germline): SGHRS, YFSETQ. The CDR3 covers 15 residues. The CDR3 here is CASSLVRSSYNEQFF. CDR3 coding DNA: TGTGCCAGCAGCTTAGTTCGGAGCTCCTACAATGAGCAGTTCTTC.

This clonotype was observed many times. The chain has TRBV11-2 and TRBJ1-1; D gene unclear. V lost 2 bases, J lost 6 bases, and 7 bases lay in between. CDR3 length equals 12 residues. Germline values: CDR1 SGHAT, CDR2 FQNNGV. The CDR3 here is CASSLREAEAFF. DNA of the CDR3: TGTGCCAGCAGCTTAAGAGAGGCTGAAGCTTTCTTT.

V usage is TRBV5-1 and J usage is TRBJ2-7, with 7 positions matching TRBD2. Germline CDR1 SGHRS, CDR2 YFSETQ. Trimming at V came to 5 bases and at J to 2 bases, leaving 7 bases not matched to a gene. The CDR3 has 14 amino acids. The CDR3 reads CASSMRETAYEQYF. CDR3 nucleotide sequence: TGCGCCAGCAGTATGCGGGAGACCGCCTACGAGCAGTACTTC.

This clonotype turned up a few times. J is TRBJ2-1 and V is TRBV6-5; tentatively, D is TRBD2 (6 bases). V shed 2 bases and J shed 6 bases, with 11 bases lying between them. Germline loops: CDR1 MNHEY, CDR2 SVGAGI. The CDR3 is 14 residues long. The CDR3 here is CASSYPQTSNEQFF. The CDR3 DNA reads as TGTGCCAGCAGTTACCCCCAGACTAGCAATGAGCAGTTCTTC.

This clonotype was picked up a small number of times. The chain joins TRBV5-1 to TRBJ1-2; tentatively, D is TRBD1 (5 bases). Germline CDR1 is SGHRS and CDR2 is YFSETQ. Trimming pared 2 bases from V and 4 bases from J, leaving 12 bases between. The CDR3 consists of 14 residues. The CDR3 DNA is TGCGCCAGCAGCTTCGAGGGGCGAGGCTATGGCTACACCTTC. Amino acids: CASSFEGRGYGYTF.

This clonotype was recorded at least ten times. CDR3 amino acids: CSVEVGTTDTQYF. The CDR3 region has the DNA TGCAGCGTTGAAGTGGGGACCACAGATACGCAGTATTTT. This chain uses TRBV29-1 with TRBJ2-3, with D possibly called TRBD1 or TRBD2 (5 bases each). Germline assignment: CDR1 SQVTM and CDR2 ANQGSEA. V was cut by 1 base and J by 2 bases, with 7 bases left in between. The CDR3 covers 13 residues.

The CDR3 DNA reads as TGTGCCAGCAGCTCAGAGGTTGGCGCGCCTGGAAACACCATATATTTT. Protein sequence: CASSSEVGAPGNTIYF. The V gene is TRBV7-2, the J gene TRBJ1-3; unclear D gene. The CDR3 covers 16 residues. Germline V gives CDR1 SGHTA, CDR2 FQGNSA. Trimming took 4 bases from V and 2 from J, leaving 15 bases between them.

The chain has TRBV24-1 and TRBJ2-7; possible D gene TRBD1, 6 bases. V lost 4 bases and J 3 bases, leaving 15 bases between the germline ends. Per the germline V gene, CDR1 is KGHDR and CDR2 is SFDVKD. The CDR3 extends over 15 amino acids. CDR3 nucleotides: TGTGCCACCAGTGACGGCAGGGGTTCGGTCTACGAGCAGTACTTC. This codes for CATSDGRGSVYEQYF.

In DNA form, the CDR3 reads TGTGCCACCAGCAGGACAATCAGCGGGACGTACGAGCAGTACTTC. The encoded protein is CATSRTISGTYEQYF. V and J are TRBV15 and TRBJ2-7; 7 bases fit TRBD2. Germline loops: CDR1 LNHNV, CDR2 YYDKDF (reference sequence). V lost 3 bases, J lost 4 bases, and 9 bases stayed unmatched. The CDR3 consists of 15 residues.

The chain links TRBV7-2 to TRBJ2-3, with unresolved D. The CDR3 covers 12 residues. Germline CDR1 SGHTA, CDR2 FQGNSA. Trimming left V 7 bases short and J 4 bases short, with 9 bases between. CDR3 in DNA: TGTGCCAGCAACTACGATTCAGATACGCAGTATTTT. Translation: CASNYDSDTQYF.

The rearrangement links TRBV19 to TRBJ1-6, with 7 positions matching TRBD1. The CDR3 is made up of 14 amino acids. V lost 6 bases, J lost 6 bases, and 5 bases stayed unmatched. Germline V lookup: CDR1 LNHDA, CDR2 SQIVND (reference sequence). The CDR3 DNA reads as TGTGCCAGTAGACCGACAGGGATTAATTCACCCCTCCACTTT. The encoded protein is CASRPTGINSPLHF.

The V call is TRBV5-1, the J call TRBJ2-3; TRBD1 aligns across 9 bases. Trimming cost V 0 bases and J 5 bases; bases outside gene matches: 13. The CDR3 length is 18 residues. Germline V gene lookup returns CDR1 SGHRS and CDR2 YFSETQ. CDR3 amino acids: CASSLAGTGSAHGDTQYF. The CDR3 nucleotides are TGCGCCAGCAGCTTGGCGGGGACAGGGTCCGCGCATGGAGATACGCAGTATTTT.